The 24 T cell receptor beta chains in this list originate from one sample, sequenced in a study of shared clonotypes between healthy human individuals. Clones were read by immunoSEQ multiplex PCR, and TCRdb kept only the in-frame ones, dropping some. The profile shows some 2,500,000 clones, 85% to 95% of them singletons. The specimen was naive CD4+ T cells from PBMCs. The subset is: CD45RA+ positively selected. These receptors came from a man younger than 35 in good health. Some clones in this sample may be carry-over from other donors' samples.

The gene calls are TRBV6-1 and TRBJ2-1, with D unresolved. Germline V lookup: CDR1 MNHNS, CDR2 SASEGT. There are 14 residues in the CDR3. V shed 0 bases and J shed 8 bases, with 11 bases lying between them. The DNA for the CDR3 is TGTGCCAGCAGTGAAGCTGGCTATATGGATGAGCAGTTCTTC. It specifies CASSEAGYMDEQFF.

V is TRBV28 and J is TRBJ2-2; 11 bases map to TRBD1. Germline trimming cut 8 bases from V and 6 bases from J; bases unmatched to any gene: 14. Looked up from germline, CDR1 is MDHEN and CDR2 is SYDVKM. The CDR3 spans 17 residues. CDR3 nucleotide sequence: TGTGCCAGCTTCCGGGACAGGGGGATTAGCGGACCCGGGGAGCTGTTTTTT. It specifies CASFRDRGISGPGELFF.

V gene TRBV2 combines with J gene TRBJ2-7; D not resolved. Germline CDR1 is SNHLY and CDR2 is FYNNEI. Trimming stripped 2 bases from V and 1 base from J, with 9 bases between. The CDR3 length is 14 residues. The CDR3 sequence: CASSEFHRSYEQYF. CDR3 in DNA: TGTGCCAGCAGTGAATTTCACAGATCCTACGAGCAGTACTTC.

V and J are TRBV4-1 and TRBJ2-7; D is possibly TRBD1 (7 bases). V dropped 0 bases and J dropped 4 bases, with 16 bases sitting between them. There are 16 residues in the CDR3. CDR1 and CDR2 (germline): MGHRA, YSYEKL. The chain's CDR3 is CASSQDPSGGSYEQYF. The DNA for the CDR3 is TGCGCCAGCAGCCAAGACCCATCAGGGGGGTCATACGAGCAGTACTTC.

The chain uses TRBV4-1 and TRBJ2-6; no firm D call. This CDR3 comprises 16 residues. V lost 6 bases and J lost 0, with 12 bases in between. CDR1 and CDR2 from the germline V gene are MGHRA and YSYEKL. The CDR3 loop reads CASRSPISSGANVLTF. The CDR3 nucleotides are TGCGCCAGCAGATCTCCAATCAGCTCTGGGGCCAACGTCCTGACTTTC.

CDR3: CAISAGTASGNTIYF. The CDR3 DNA reads TGTGCCATCAGTGCTGGGACAGCCTCTGGAAACACCATATATTTT. The V call is TRBV10-3, the J call TRBJ1-3; 7 positions match TRBD1. The germline CDR1 and CDR2 sequences are ENHRY and SYGVKD. This CDR3 comprises 15 residues. The ends lost 4 bases at V and 0 bases at J; junction bases unmatched: 3.

The rearrangement links TRBV4-1 to TRBJ2-7, with D unresolved. Per the germline V gene, CDR1 is MGHRA and CDR2 is YSYEKL. The V end lost 1 base, the J end lost 3 bases, and 7 bases lay between the germline ends. CDR3 size: 13 residues. As DNA, the CDR3 is TGCGCCAGCAGCCAAGGCTACCTCTACGAGCAGTACTTC. Translating it yields CASSQGYLYEQYF.

For this clone: The identical CDR3 is also encoded by other nucleotide sequences in the sample. The chain is built from TRBV6-1 and TRBJ1-2; no definite D call. CDR1 is MNHNS, CDR2 SASEGT, per germline. The CDR3 consists of 12 residues. Trimming stripped 1 base from V and 5 bases from J, with 5 bases between. CDR3 in amino acids: CASSEGGYGYTF. CDR3 bases: TGTGCCAGCAGTGAAGGGGGATATGGCTACACCTTC.

The rearrangement uses TRBV5-8 and TRBJ2-4, with 7 bases lining up with TRBD1. Germline values: CDR1 SGHTS, CDR2 YDEGEE. The CDR3 totals 17 residues. Losses at the gene ends were 4 bases for V and 0 bases for J; bases not matched to a gene: 10. The CDR3 sequence: CASSRTGTDLAKNIQYF. CDR3 nucleotide sequence: TGTGCCAGCAGCAGGACCGGGACAGACCTAGCCAAAAACATTCAGTACTTC.

The CDR3 loop reads CASSRGPRTSGSPDTQYF. CDR3 DNA sequence: TGTGCCAGCAGCCGCGGGCCCAGGACTAGCGGGAGCCCAGATACGCAGTATTTT. The chain recombines TRBV7-6 with TRBJ2-3, with 13 bases identical to TRBD2. This CDR3 region has 18 residues. The V gene end was trimmed by 5 bases and the J gene end by 4 bases; junction bases not matched to a gene: 12. Per germline, CDR1 SGHVS and CDR2 FNYEAQ.

This clone was observed once. The rearrangement links TRBV28 to TRBJ1-4, with 9 positions matching TRBD1. Germline V gene sequence: CDR1 MDHEN, CDR2 SYDVKM. The CDR3 consists of 14 residues. Losses at the gene ends were 5 bases for V and 7 bases for J; bases not matched to a gene: 5. CDR3 loop: CASSEGQGGEKLFF. The CDR3 DNA sequence: TGTGCCAGCAGTGAGGGACAGGGAGGTGAAAAACTGTTTTTT.

As regards this clone: The identical CDR3 is also encoded by other nucleotide sequences in the sample. This chain links TRBV5-1 with TRBJ2-1, with D perhaps matching TRBD2 (5 bases). Germline loops: CDR1 SGHRS, CDR2 YFSETQ. CDR3 length: 15 residues. V was shortened by 2 bases and J by 0 bases, with 9 bases between the two germline ends. The CDR3 region is CASSLAVSSYNEQFF. CDR3 in DNA: TGCGCCAGCAGCTTAGCGGTGAGCTCCTACAATGAGCAGTTCTTC.

The chain joins TRBV18 to TRBJ2-7; no clear D gene. Germline V CDR1 and CDR2: KGHSH, LQKENI. The CDR3 is 15 amino acids. V gave up 0 bases and J gave up 2 bases, with 11 bases separating them. The CDR3 region has the DNA TGTGCCAGCTCACCACCTCGCGCAGATACCTACGAGCAGTACTTC. Protein sequence: CASSPPRADTYEQYF.

The chain carries TRBV27 and TRBJ2-5; 7 positions match TRBD2. The CDR3 has 13 amino acids. J was trimmed by 5 bases and V by 6 bases; bases with no gene match: 6. Germline V gene data show CDR1 as MNHEY and CDR2 as SMNVEV (reference sequence). CDR3 region: CASRTTSAETQYF. DNA of the CDR3: TGTGCCAGCAGGACAACTAGCGCGGAGACCCAGTACTTC.

The chain combines TRBV28 with TRBJ2-7, with a weak D call TRBD1 (6 bases). Germline CDR1 is MDHEN and CDR2 is SYDVKM. Trimming cost V 7 bases and J 2 bases, with 9 bases left between them. CDR3 length: 12 amino acids. The CDR3 nucleotides read TGTGCCAGCACCTCAGGGGCCTACGAGCAGTACTTC. It encodes CASTSGAYEQYF. The variable domain in full, completed from reference TRBV28 and TRBJ2-7, reads DVKVTQSSRYLVKRTGEKVFLECVQDMDHENMFWYRQDPGLGLRLIYFSYDVKMKEKGDIPEGYSVSREKKERFSLILESASTNQTSMYLCASTSGAYEQYFGPGTRLTVT.

This chain connects TRBV30 to TRBJ2-7; TRBD1 matches at 12 bases. With V trimmed by 3 bases and J by 9 bases, 15 bases remained unmatched. This CDR3 region has 16 residues. Germline V gives CDR1 GTSNPN, CDR2 SVGIG (reference sequence). The CDR3 region is CAWRPPGTGGLASQYF. For the CDR3, the DNA is TGTGCCTGGAGGCCCCCTGGGACAGGGGGCCTCGCTTCGCAGTACTTC. The full variable domain, in which reference TRBV30 and TRBJ2-7 provide the parts outside the CDR3, is SQTIHQWPATLVQPVGSPLSLECTVEGTSNPNLYWYRQAAGRGLQLLFYSVGIGQISSEVPQNLSASRPQDRQFILSSKKLLLSDSGFYLCAWRPPGTGGLASQYFGPGTRLTVT.

CDR3: CASSTSGSKYEQYF. The CDR3 DNA follows: TGTGCCAGCAGTACTAGCGGGAGCAAATACGAGCAGTACTTC. This chain connects TRBV27 to TRBJ2-7, with 11 nucleotides matching TRBD2. Trimming at V came to 5 bases and at J to 4 bases, leaving 4 bases not matched to a gene. The CDR3 covers 14 residues. Germline lookup yields CDR1 MNHEY and CDR2 SMNVEV (reference sequence).

This clone was recorded a few times. The V call is TRBV11-2, the J call TRBJ2-7; 10 bases are shared with TRBD2. The germline V gene encodes CDR1 SGHAT and CDR2 FQNNGV. With V trimmed by 2 bases and J by 1 base, 11 bases remained unmatched. The CDR3 loop spans 18 amino acids. The DNA of the CDR3 is TGTGCCAGCAGCTTAACAGGGGGGCTAGCGGGAGATTCCTACGAGCAGTACTTC. Translating gives CASSLTGGLAGDSYEQYF.

The chain has TRBV7-2 and TRBJ2-7; 8 bases align to TRBD1. CDR1 is SGHTA and CDR2 is FQGNSA in the germline V gene. Trimming cost V 1 base and J 3 bases; bases outside gene matches: 8. The CDR3 runs 16 residues. DNA for the CDR3: TGTGCCAGCAGCTTAGGGGGGACAGGACGGAACTACGAGCAGTACTTC. Translating it yields CASSLGGTGRNYEQYF.

The chain uses TRBV9 and TRBJ2-1; 9 bases match TRBD2. Germline assignment: CDR1 SGDLS and CDR2 YYNGEE. J lost 6 bases, V lost 0 bases, and 13 bases had no gene match. The length of the CDR3 is 18 residues. CDR3 amino acids: CASSVAAQGLAGSNEQFF. CDR3 coding DNA: TGTGCCAGCAGCGTAGCTGCCCAGGGACTAGCCGGGAGCAATGAGCAGTTCTTC.

The rearrangement links TRBV7-9 to TRBJ1-2, with D possibly being TRBD1 (5 bases). This CDR3 region has 16 residues. The V end was cut by 2 bases, the J end by 8 bases, with 21 bases between. Germline CDR1 reads SEHNR; CDR2 reads FQNEAQ (reference sequence). This CDR3 is CASSLIRGTSLGGYTF. The CDR3 nucleotides are TGTGCCAGCAGCTTAATCCGGGGGACCTCCCTAGGGGGCTACACCTTC. The full variable domain, in which reference TRBV7-9 and TRBJ1-2 provide the parts outside the CDR3, is DTGVSQNPRHKITKRGQNVTFRCDPISEHNRLYWYRQTLGQGPEFLTYFQNEAQLEKSRLLSDRFSAERPKGSFSTLEIQRTEQGDSAMYLCASSLIRGTSLGGYTFGSGTRLTVV.

The J gene is TRBJ2-3, the V gene TRBV5-4, with D unresolved. This CDR3 has 13 residues. The germline CDR1 and CDR2 sequences are SGHNT and YYREEE (reference sequence). V shed 0 bases and J shed 2 bases, with 4 bases lying between them. CDR3 in amino acids: CASSLEHTDTQYF. The CDR3 nucleotides are TGTGCCAGCAGCTTGGAACACACAGATACGCAGTATTTT.

The rearrangement joins TRBV7-2 to TRBJ2-1, with 11 bases fitting TRBD2. The CDR3 sequence is 17 residues long. V dropped 2 bases and J dropped 4; count of bases not matched to a gene: 7. The germline CDR1 and CDR2 sequences are SGHTA and FQGNSA. DNA for the CDR3: TGTGCCAGCAGCTTAAACTTTGGGACTAGCGGTTACAATGAGCAGTTCTTC. Its protein product is CASSLNFGTSGYNEQFF.

The rearrangement joins TRBV5-6 to TRBJ1-1, with D tentatively TRBD1 (6 bases). The length of the CDR3 is 13 residues. Germline CDR1 and CDR2: SGHDT and YYEEEE. V was shortened by 1 base and J by 5 bases, with 9 bases between the two germline ends. The CDR3 nucleotides are TGTGCCAGCAGCTTGATAGGGGGGACTGAAGCTTTCTTT. It specifies CASSLIGGTEAFF.